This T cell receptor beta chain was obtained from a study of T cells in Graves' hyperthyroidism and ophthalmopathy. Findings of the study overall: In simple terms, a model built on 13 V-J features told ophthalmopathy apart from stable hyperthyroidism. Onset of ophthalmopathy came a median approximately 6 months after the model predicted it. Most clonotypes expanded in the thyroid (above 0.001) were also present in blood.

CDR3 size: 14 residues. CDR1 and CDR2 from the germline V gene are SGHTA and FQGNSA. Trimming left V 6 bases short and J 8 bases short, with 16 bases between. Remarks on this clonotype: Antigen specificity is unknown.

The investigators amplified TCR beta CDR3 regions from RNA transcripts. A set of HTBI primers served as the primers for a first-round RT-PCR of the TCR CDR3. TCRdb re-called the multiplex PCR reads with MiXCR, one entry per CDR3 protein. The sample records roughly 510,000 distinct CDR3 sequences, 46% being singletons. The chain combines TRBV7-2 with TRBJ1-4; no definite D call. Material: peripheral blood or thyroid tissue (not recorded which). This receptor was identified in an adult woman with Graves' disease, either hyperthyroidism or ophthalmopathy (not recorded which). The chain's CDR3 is CASSYSKGGEKLFF. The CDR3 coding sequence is TGTGCCAGCAGTTACTCGAAGGGCGGGGAAAAACTGTTTTTT.